Below, 7 T cell receptor beta chains from the same sample are listed, as sequenced in a study of blood T cell repertoires in COVID-19. TCRdb keeps only in-frame clones here, not all; method: immunoSEQ multiplex PCR. The table has 200,000 to 300,000 clones, approximately 82% seen once. Source material: peripheral blood. These TCRs come from a man in his forties who had recovered from COVID-19.

This clone was detected a few times. CDR3 residues: CASSFGAYTEAFF. DNA of the CDR3: TGTGCCAGCAGCTTTGGGGCATACACTGAAGCTTTCTTT. V and J are TRBV3-1 (or the pseudogene TRBV3-2) and TRBJ1-1; tentative D call: TRBD1 (5 bases). Germline V gene lookup returns CDR1 LGHDT and CDR2 YNNKEL (reference sequence). This CDR3 region has 13 residues. The germline V and J ends were trimmed by 5 bases and 3 bases, with 10 bases remaining between them.

This clone was seen only a few times. The chain carries TRBV4-3 and TRBJ2-7; D is uncertain. The length of the CDR3 is 17 residues. V was clipped by 11 bases and J by 0 bases, with 26 bases between them. CDR1 and CDR2 from the germline V gene are LGHNA and YSLEER. In DNA, the CDR3 is TGCGCCGACCGCCAGGCTGGAAAGGCCTCGAGCTCCTACGAGCAGTACTTC. It encodes CADRQAGKASSSYEQYF.

The chain links TRBV19 to TRBJ1-6; 8 bases map to TRBD1. CDR1 and CDR2 from the germline V gene are LNHDA and SQIVND (reference sequence). The CDR3 is 16 amino acids. V trimming: 7 bases; J trimming: 0 bases; junction bases outside the gene matches: 5. The chain's CDR3 is CASIGQGGSYNSPLHF. In nucleotides, the CDR3 is TGTGCCAGTATAGGACAGGGAGGCTCCTATAATTCACCCCTCCACTTT.

The J gene is TRBJ2-3, the V gene TRBV19; weak D call: TRBD2 (5 bases). V lost 11 bases, J lost 0 bases, and 15 bases lay in between. Germline CDR1 and CDR2: LNHDA and SQIVND (reference sequence). The CDR3 runs 14 residues. The CDR3 region is CAVRRDSSTDTQYF. CDR3 nucleotides: TGTGCCGTCAGACGGGATTCTAGCACAGATACGCAGTATTTT. The whole variable domain, filled in from reference TRBV19 and TRBJ2-3, reads DGGITQSPKYLFRKEGQNVTLSCEQNLNHDAMYWYRQDPGQGLRLIYYSQIVNDFQKGDIAEGYSVSREKKESFPLTVTSAQKNPTAFYLCAVRRDSSTDTQYFGPGTRLTVL.

V usage is TRBV9 and J usage is TRBJ2-3; 11 positions agree with TRBD1. This CDR3 contains 15 residues. Germline lookup yields CDR1 SGDLS and CDR2 YYNGEE. The J segment lost 3 bases and the V segment lost 4 bases, leaving 4 bases of the junction unmatched. The CDR3 is CASSLGTGGTDTQYF. The CDR3 DNA is TGTGCCAGCAGCCTAGGGACAGGGGGTACAGATACGCAGTATTTT.

CDR3 DNA: TGTGCCAGCAGCTTAGGGTCGGGTCTAATGTCCGGGGAGCTGTTTTTT. Residues: CASSLGSGLMSGELFF. This chain links TRBV7-9 with TRBJ2-2; no reliable D call. Germline CDR1 reads SEHNR; CDR2 reads FQNEAQ (reference sequence). The V end was cut by 1 base, the J end by 6 bases, with 15 bases between. The CDR3 sequence is 16 residues long.

Concerning this clone: The junction does not match germline at one end; this may be a read error. The chain couples TRBV5-4 to TRBJ2-1; 8 bases map to TRBD1. Germline CDR1 SGHNT, CDR2 YYREEE (reference sequence). This CDR3 has 13 residues. CDR3 coding DNA: TGTGCCAGCAGCGTACAGGAGGACAGGGCCCCTCTCTTC. This gives the protein CASSVQEDRAPLF.